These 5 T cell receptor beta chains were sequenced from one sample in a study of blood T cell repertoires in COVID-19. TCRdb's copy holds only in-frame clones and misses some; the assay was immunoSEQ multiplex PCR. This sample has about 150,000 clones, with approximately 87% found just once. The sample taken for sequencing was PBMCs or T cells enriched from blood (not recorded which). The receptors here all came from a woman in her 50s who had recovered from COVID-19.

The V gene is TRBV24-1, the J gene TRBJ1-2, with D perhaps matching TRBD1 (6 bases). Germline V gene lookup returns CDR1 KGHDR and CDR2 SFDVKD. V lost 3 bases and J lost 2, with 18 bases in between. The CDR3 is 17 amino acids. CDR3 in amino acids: CATSDGGVLRGNYGYTF. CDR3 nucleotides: TGTGCCACCAGTGATGGGGGAGTCCTGAGGGGGAACTATGGCTACACCTTC.

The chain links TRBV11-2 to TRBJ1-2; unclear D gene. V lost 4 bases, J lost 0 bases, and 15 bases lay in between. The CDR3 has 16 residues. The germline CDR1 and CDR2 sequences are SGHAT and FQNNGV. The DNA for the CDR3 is TGTGCCAGCAGCTCCGATGGCAGACTCCCTAACTATGGCTACACCTTC. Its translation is CASSSDGRLPNYGYTF.

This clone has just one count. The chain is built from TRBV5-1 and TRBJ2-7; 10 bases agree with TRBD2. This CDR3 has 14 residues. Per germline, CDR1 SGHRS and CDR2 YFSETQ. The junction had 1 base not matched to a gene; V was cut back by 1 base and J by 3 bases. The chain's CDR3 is CASSLSSGSYEQYF. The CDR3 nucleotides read TGCGCCAGCAGCTTGTCTAGCGGGAGCTACGAGCAGTACTTC.

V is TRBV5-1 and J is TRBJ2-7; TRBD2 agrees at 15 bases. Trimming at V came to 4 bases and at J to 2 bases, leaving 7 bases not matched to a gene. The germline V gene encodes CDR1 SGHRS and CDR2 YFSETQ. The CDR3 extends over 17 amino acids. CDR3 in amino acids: CASSAGLAGGITYEQYF. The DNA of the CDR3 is TGCGCCAGCAGCGCAGGACTAGCGGGGGGGATCACCTACGAGCAGTACTTC.

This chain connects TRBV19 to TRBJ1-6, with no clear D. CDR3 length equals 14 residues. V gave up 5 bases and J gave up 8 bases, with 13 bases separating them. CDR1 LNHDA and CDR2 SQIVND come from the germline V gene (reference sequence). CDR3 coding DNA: TGTGCCAGTAGTTCCACATGGACTGATTCACCCCTCCACTTT. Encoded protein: CASSSTWTDSPLHF.